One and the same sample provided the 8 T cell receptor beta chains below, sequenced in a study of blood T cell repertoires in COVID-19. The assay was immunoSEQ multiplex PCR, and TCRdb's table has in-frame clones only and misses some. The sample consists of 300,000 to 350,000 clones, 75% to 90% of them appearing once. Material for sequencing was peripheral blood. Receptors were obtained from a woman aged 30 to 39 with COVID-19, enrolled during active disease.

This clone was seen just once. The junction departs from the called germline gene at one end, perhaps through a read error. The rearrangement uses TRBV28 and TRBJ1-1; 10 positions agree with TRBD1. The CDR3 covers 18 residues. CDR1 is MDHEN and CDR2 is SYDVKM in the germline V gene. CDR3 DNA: TGTGCCAGCAGTTCCTATCTCCCCGGGACAGGGGTGAATACTGAAGCTTTCTTT. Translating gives CASSSYLPGTGVNTEAFF.

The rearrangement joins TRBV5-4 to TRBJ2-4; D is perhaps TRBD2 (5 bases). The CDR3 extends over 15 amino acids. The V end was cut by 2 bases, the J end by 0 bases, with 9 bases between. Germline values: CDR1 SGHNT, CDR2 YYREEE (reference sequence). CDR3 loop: CASSFKGVAKNIQYF. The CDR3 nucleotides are TGTGCCAGCAGCTTTAAGGGAGTAGCCAAAAACATTCAGTACTTC.

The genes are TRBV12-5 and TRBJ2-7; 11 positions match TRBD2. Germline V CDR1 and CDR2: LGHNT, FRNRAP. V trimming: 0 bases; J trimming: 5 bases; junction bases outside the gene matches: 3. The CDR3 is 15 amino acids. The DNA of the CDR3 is TGTGCTAGTGGTTTGGTACTAGCGGGAGTTAACGAGCAGTACTTC. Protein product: CASGLVLAGVNEQYF.

CDR3 nucleotides: TGCAGCGTTGGGACTAATCCTGGAAACACCATATATTTT. Its translation is CSVGTNPGNTIYF. This chain joins TRBV29-1 and TRBJ1-3; D ambiguous. The CDR3 has 13 residues. The germline CDR1 and CDR2 sequences are SQVTM and ANQGSEA. Trimming took 4 bases from V and 2 from J, leaving 9 bases between them.

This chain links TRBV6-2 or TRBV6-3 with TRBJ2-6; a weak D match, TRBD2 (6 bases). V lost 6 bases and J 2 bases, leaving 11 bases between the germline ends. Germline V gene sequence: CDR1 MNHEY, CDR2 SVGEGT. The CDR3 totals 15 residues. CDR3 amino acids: CASSPRGTGANVLTF. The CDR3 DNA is TGTGCCAGCAGCCCGCGGGGTACTGGGGCCAACGTCCTGACTTTC.

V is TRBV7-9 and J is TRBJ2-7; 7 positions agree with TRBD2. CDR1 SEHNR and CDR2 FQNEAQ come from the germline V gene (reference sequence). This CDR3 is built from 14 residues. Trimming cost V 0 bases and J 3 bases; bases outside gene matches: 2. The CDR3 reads CASSLAGGVYEQYF. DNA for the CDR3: TGTGCCAGCAGCTTAGCTGGGGGGGTCTACGAGCAGTACTTC.

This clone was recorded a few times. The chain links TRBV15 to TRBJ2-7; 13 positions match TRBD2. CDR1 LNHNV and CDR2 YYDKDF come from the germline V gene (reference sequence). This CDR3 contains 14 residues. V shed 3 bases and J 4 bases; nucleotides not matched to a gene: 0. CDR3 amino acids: CATSRTSGRYEQYF. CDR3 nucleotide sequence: TGTGCCACCAGCAGGACTAGCGGGAGGTACGAGCAGTACTTC.

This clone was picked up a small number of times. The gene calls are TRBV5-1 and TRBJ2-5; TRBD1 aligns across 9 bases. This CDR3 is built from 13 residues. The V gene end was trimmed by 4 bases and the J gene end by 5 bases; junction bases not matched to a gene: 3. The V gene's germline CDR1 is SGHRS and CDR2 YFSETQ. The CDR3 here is CASSGTGWETQYF. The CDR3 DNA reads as TGCGCCAGCAGCGGGACAGGGTGGGAGACCCAGTACTTC.